This T cell receptor beta chain was found in a study of blood T cell repertoires in COVID-19. Study in general: Sample material is recorded as cDNA or gDNA derived from T cells, B-cell-depleted T cells, or PBMCs.

The junction had 4 bases not matched to a gene; V was cut back by 0 bases and J by 10 bases. The CDR3 length is 14 residues. Looked up from germline, CDR1 is SEHNR and CDR2 is FQNEAQ (reference sequence). Here immunoSEQ multiplex PCR was the method, and the copy in TCRdb shows in-frame clones only, minus some. The data hold 200,000 to 250,000 clones, with about 82% observed a single time. The chain carries TRBV7-9 and TRBJ1-5, with TRBD1 identical over 9 bases. The sequence came from a woman aged 60-75 years with active or convalescent COVID-19. Sequenced sample: peripheral blood. CDR3 in amino acids: CASSLAGQGAPQHF. The CDR3 coding sequence is TGTGCCAGCAGCTTAGCGGGACAGGGAGCCCCCCAGCATTTT.